A single TCR beta chain is shown here with its context. Germline CDR1 MGHRA, CDR2 YSYEKL. V was shortened by 1 base and J by 7 bases, with 11 bases between the two germline ends. The CDR3 length is 15 residues. This record belongs to a study of OX40 agonist ivuxolimab in advanced cancers. Clones were sequenced by immunoSEQ multiplex PCR, and TCRdb holds only the in-frame ones, with some missing. The sample has 65,000 to 85,000 clones, more than 75% seen once. The clonotype originates from an adult with an advanced solid tumor such as melanoma, head and neck, liver or kidney cancer. Here the sequenced sample was CD4+ or CD8+ T cells sorted from blood, taken in a trial of the OX40 agonist ivuxolimab. The gene calls are TRBV4-1 and TRBJ1-6, with D tentatively TRBD1 (5 bases). The DNA of the CDR3 is TGCGCCAGCAGCCAAGTGAACGGGGCCAATTCACCCCTCCACTTT. Translating gives CASSQVNGANSPLHF.